The rows below give T cell receptor beta chains drawn from one sample of a study of human CD8 memory T cell subsets. TCRdb re-called the 5' RACE reads and catalogs CDR3 proteins one per entry, DNA excluded. The table lists approximately 5,500 distinct CDR3 sequences. Sequencing was carried out using CD8+ T cells from PBMCs. The receptors originated from a human donor in good health. CDR3s include the opening cysteine and the closing phenylalanine or tryptophan. Expanded clones are given a class, and other clones once, few, many or no size at all.

j_call: TRBJ1-1
clone_size: .
v_call: TRBV7-9
cdr3_aa: CASSLMGSNAFF

j_call: TRBJ2-7
clone_size: .
v_call: TRBV25-1
cdr3_aa: CASSPSYEQYF

j_call: TRBJ2-5
clone_size: large
v_call: TRBV28
cdr3_aa: CASTSNLGSSGVEQETQYF

j_call: TRBJ1-5
clone_size: .
v_call: TRBV12-3/TRBV12-4
cdr3_aa: CASSKTGGRNQPQHF

j_call: TRBJ1-1
clone_size: medium-sized
v_call: TRBV5-6
cdr3_aa: CASSLRGTEAFF

j_call: TRBJ2-7
clone_size: .
v_call: TRBV29-1
cdr3_aa: CSAKGLADSYEQYF

j_call: TRBJ2-2
clone_size: .
v_call: TRBV7-6
cdr3_aa: CASSPGADTGELFF

j_call: TRBJ1-5
clone_size: medium-sized
v_call: TRBV20-1
cdr3_aa: CSARDRGRRVGNQPQHF

j_call: TRBJ1-1
clone_size: .
v_call: TRBV5-1
cdr3_aa: CASSSVTMNTEAFF

j_call: TRBJ1-5
clone_size: .
v_call: TRBV10-2
cdr3_aa: CASSEGAGRQPQHF

j_call: TRBJ2-7
clone_size: .
v_call: TRBV5-4
cdr3_aa: CASSLKGSYEQYF

j_call: TRBJ2-5
clone_size: .
v_call: TRBV4-1
cdr3_aa: CASSSRGAEETQYF

j_call: TRBJ2-3
clone_size: .
v_call: TRBV7-8
cdr3_aa: CASSFVFEGIGDTQYF

j_call: TRBJ2-7
clone_size: .
v_call: TRBV9
cdr3_aa: CASSVSDGPSYEQYF

j_call: TRBJ2-7
clone_size: .
v_call: TRBV6-6
cdr3_aa: CASSTDRDEQYF

j_call: TRBJ1-2
clone_size: medium-sized
v_call: TRBV7-9
cdr3_aa: CASSTPDGYTF

j_call: TRBJ2-3
clone_size: .
v_call: TRBV6-4
cdr3_aa: CASSEGGDGDTQYF

j_call: TRBJ2-3
clone_size: .
v_call: TRBV6-6
cdr3_aa: CASSSEERLTDTQYF

j_call: TRBJ2-2
clone_size: .
v_call: TRBV5-6
cdr3_aa: CASSFSFSAGSPTGELFF

j_call: TRBJ2-1
clone_size: medium-sized
v_call: TRBV28
cdr3_aa: CASSSLAGSSYNEQFF

j_call: TRBJ2-1
clone_size: .
v_call: TRBV24-1
cdr3_aa: CATSGSSGRPYNEQFF

j_call: TRBJ1-5
clone_size: medium-sized
v_call: TRBV28
cdr3_aa: CASTTGTGPYNQPQHF

j_call: TRBJ2-7
clone_size: .
v_call: TRBV7-9
cdr3_aa: CASSFGGTYEQYF

j_call: TRBJ2-3
clone_size: large
v_call: TRBV2
cdr3_aa: CASSPGTSSTDTQYF

j_call: TRBJ2-5
clone_size: .
v_call: TRBV5-6
cdr3_aa: CASSSQGGDRMGLGTQYF

j_call: TRBJ2-2
clone_size: .
v_call: TRBV27
cdr3_aa: CASNGGFTGELFF

j_call: TRBJ2-2
clone_size: medium-sized
v_call: TRBV4-1
cdr3_aa: CASSHFQQNTGELFF

j_call: TRBJ2-5
clone_size: large
v_call: TRBV7-2
cdr3_aa: CASSLSSSAMETQYF

j_call: TRBJ2-1
clone_size: .
v_call: TRBV20-1
cdr3_aa: CSATGGYNEQFF

j_call: TRBJ2-1
clone_size: .
v_call: TRBV5-4
cdr3_aa: CASSLVSEQFF

j_call: TRBJ2-1
clone_size: .
v_call: TRBV2
cdr3_aa: CASSDQDRVPYNEQFF

j_call: TRBJ2-1
clone_size: .
v_call: TRBV5-1
cdr3_aa: CASSLRLAGVGNEQFF

j_call: TRBJ2-1
clone_size: .
v_call: TRBV6-6
cdr3_aa: CATGVQGGYNEQFF

j_call: TRBJ1-1
clone_size: .
v_call: TRBV7-9
cdr3_aa: CASSFVSRGTEAFF

j_call: TRBJ1-1
clone_size: medium-sized
v_call: TRBV19
cdr3_aa: CASSVSPDSEAFF

j_call: TRBJ1-1
clone_size: .
v_call: TRBV28
cdr3_aa: CASSFFRRQEAFF

j_call: TRBJ2-7
clone_size: .
v_call: TRBV29-1
cdr3_aa: CSVGRQGYEQYF

j_call: TRBJ2-5
clone_size: large
v_call: TRBV19
cdr3_aa: CASSVDFQETQYF